The 14 T cell receptor beta chains below were found in one sample sequenced in a study of shared clonotypes between healthy human individuals. Data came from immunoSEQ multiplex PCR; TCRdb stores just in-frame clones and leaves some out. The sample comprises about a million clones, more than 65% of which are singletons, and roughly 1.5% rests with the top ten. Sequenced sample: memory CD4+ T cells sorted from blood. Subset meaning: CD45RA-negative fraction. These receptors were taken from a man aged 18-30 years in good health.

CDR3 sequence reads: CSSERALQRGTDTQYF. DNA of the CDR3: TGCAGCTCCGAAAGGGCCCTACAGAGGGGCACAGATACGCAGTATTTT. This chain joins TRBV29-1 and TRBJ2-3, with D maybe TRBD2 (5 bases). The CDR3 sequence is 16 residues long. Trimming left V 8 bases short and J 1 base short, with 22 bases between. CDR1 and CDR2 (germline): SQVTM, ANQGSEA.

The V call is TRBV6-1, the J call TRBJ2-5, with 7 positions matching TRBD1. Per germline, CDR1 MNHNS and CDR2 SASEGT. After removal of 2 bases from V and 2 bases from J, the junction contained 8 bases not matched to a gene. The CDR3 is 16 amino acids. Written as DNA, the CDR3 is TGTGCCAGCAGTGAAATGCACGAGGGACAGCAAGAGACCCAGTACTTC. This sequence encodes CASSEMHEGQQETQYF.

The chain is built from TRBV6-5 and TRBJ2-7; weak D call: TRBD2 (6 bases). Germline CDR1 reads MNHEY; CDR2 reads SVGAGI. The CDR3 is 11 amino acids. V was shortened by 8 bases and J by 7 bases, with 12 bases between the two germline ends. The CDR3, as DNA: TGTGCCAGCGGAGGGGACGGGGAGCAGTACTTC. Translated, it gives CASGGDGEQYF.

V is TRBV5-4 and J is TRBJ2-5; 9 nucleotides line up with TRBD2. The germline V gene encodes CDR1 SGHNT and CDR2 YYREEE (reference sequence). Losses at the gene ends were 0 bases for V and 4 bases for J; bases not matched to a gene: 7. There are 16 residues in the CDR3. The CDR3 sequence is CASSLVAGGATETQYF. CDR3 nucleotides: TGTGCCAGCAGCTTGGTGGCGGGGGGGGCCACAGAGACCCAGTACTTC. Full variable domain (missing parts from reference TRBV5-4 and TRBJ2-5): ETGVTQSPTHLIKTRGQQVTLRCSSQSGHNTVSWYQQALGQGPQFIFQYYREEENGRGNFPPRFSGLQFPNYSSELNVNALELDDSALYLCASSLVAGGATETQYFGPGTRLLVL.

This clone has just one count. The chain has TRBV7-9 and TRBJ2-7, with TRBD2 as a possible D gene (6 bases). CDR1 and CDR2 from the germline V gene are SEHNR and FQNEAQ (reference sequence). This CDR3 comprises 14 residues. Between the trimmed V and J ends, which lost 0 bases and 6 bases, there was a span of 12 bases. As DNA, the CDR3 is TGTGCCAGCAGCTTAGCAGCCGGGGGACGCGAGCAGTACTTC. Its translation: CASSLAAGGREQYF. The full variable domain, rest sourced from reference TRBV7-9 and TRBJ2-7, is DTGVSQNPRHKITKRGQNVTFRCDPISEHNRLYWYRQTLGQGPEFLTYFQNEAQLEKSRLLSDRFSAERPKGSFSTLEIQRTEQGDSAMYLCASSLAAGGREQYFGPGTRLTVT.

The V call is TRBV19, the J call TRBJ1-5, with 8 bases lining up with TRBD1. The CDR3 spans 15 residues. Germline V gene sequence: CDR1 LNHDA, CDR2 SQIVND (reference sequence). J gave up 1 base and V 5 bases, and 4 bases lay outside the gene matches. CDR3 in DNA: TGTGCCAGTAGTGAAACAGGGGGAAGCAATCAGCCCCAGCATTTT. The encoded protein is CASSETGGSNQPQHF.

This clone was recorded a few times. Other DNA sequences from this sample encode an identical CDR3 as well. This chain connects TRBV18 to TRBJ1-6, with D uncertain. From germline, CDR1 is KGHSH and CDR2 LQKENI. The CDR3 sequence is 12 residues long. Trimming took off 1 base at V and 7 bases at J, with 2 bases between the two ends. The CDR3 spells CASSPQNSPLHF. In DNA, the CDR3 is TGTGCCAGCTCACCACAGAATTCACCCCTCCACTTT. Drawing the rest from reference TRBV18 and TRBJ1-6, the complete variable domain is NAGVMQNPRHLVRRRGQEARLRCSPMKGHSHVYWYRQLPEEGLKFMVYLQKENIIDESGMPKERFSAEFPKEGPSILRIQQVVRGDSAAYFCASSPQNSPLHFGNGTRLTVT.

This clone appeared once. The V and J genes are TRBV27 and TRBJ2-2; D is possibly TRBD1 (6 bases). Per germline, CDR1 MNHEY and CDR2 SMNVEV (reference sequence). Trimming shortened V by 6 bases and J by 4 bases, and 12 bases separated the two germline ends. The length of the CDR3 is 14 residues. The CDR3 coding sequence is TGTGCCAGCAGCTCCACAGGGCGCACCGGGGAGCTGTTTTTT. It translates to CASSSTGRTGELFF.

About this clone: The identical CDR3 is also encoded by other nucleotide sequences in the sample. The rearrangement joins TRBV28 to TRBJ2-7, with unresolved D. There are 14 residues in the CDR3. The germline CDR1 and CDR2 sequences are MDHEN and SYDVKM. Trimming cost V 1 base and J 0 bases, with 7 bases left between them. CDR3 sequence (DNA): TGTGCCAGCAGTTTATCGGGTAACTCCTACGAGCAGTACTTC. Residues: CASSLSGNSYEQYF.

This clone was picked up a small number of times. The chain uses TRBV6-5 and TRBJ2-7, with 11 bases that match TRBD1. The CDR3 extends over 15 amino acids. Germline loops: CDR1 MNHEY, CDR2 SVGAGI. Trimming removed 6 bases from V and 2 bases from J; junction bases left unmatched: 6. CDR3 residues: CASRIGTGGTYEQYF. CDR3 DNA: TGTGCCAGCAGAATCGGGACAGGGGGGACCTACGAGCAGTACTTC.

A word on this clone: Other DNA sequences in the sample encode the same CDR3. The chain joins TRBV9 to TRBJ2-3; D may be TRBD1 (5 bases). Trimming removed 0 bases from V and 6 bases from J, with 14 bases in between. The CDR3 totals 15 residues. Germline V lookup: CDR1 SGDLS, CDR2 YYNGEE. Here the CDR3 DNA reads TGTGCCAGCAGCGTAGACCCGGGTGGGGCGGATACGCAGTATTTT. This translates into CASSVDPGGADTQYF.

This chain uses TRBV10-3 with TRBJ1-2; a weak D match, TRBD1 (6 bases). CDR3 length equals 17 residues. Germline V lookup: CDR1 ENHRY, CDR2 SYGVKD. The germline V and J ends were trimmed by 10 bases and 0 bases, with 24 bases remaining between them. The chain's CDR3 is CATMNGRTVTTNYGYTF. The CDR3, as DNA: TGTGCCACAATGAATGGTAGGACAGTGACTACTAACTATGGCTACACCTTC.

This sequence joins TRBV29-1 and TRBJ2-7; tentatively, D is TRBD2 (6 bases). This CDR3 has 14 residues. Trimming removed 7 bases from V and 1 base from J, with 17 bases in between. CDR1 and CDR2 from the germline V gene are SQVTM and ANQGSEA. The CDR3 loop is CSGGDASRSYEQYF. The CDR3 DNA reads TGCAGCGGGGGGGACGCTAGCCGGTCCTACGAGCAGTACTTC.

The rearrangement uses TRBV5-1 and TRBJ2-1, with D hard to call. This CDR3 region has 13 residues. V lost 0 bases and J 7 bases, leaving 8 bases between the germline ends. Germline CDR1 reads SGHRS; CDR2 reads YFSETQ. CDR3 sequence (DNA): TGCGCCAGCAGCTTGGAACAGAAGAATGAGCAGTTCTTC. The encoded protein is CASSLEQKNEQFF.